A few counts support the clone carrying this TCR delta chain. Antigen: not known. This likely reflects a read error, since a far larger clone is one base away. Other nucleotide sequences in the sample specify the same CDR3. There are 17 residues in the CDR3. Germline V lookup: CDR1 TSWWSYY, CDR2 QGS. The data originate from a study of γδ T cells in repeated Plasmodium falciparum infection. Study-wide background: Samples were taken at baseline, before some infections, and 21 days after each. Malian repertoires were sampled cross-sectionally without transmission and longitudinally through febrile malaria.

Flow sorting of PBMC yielded separate Vgamma9/Vdelta2+ and Vdelta2-negative gammadelta T cell populations for bulk repertoire analysis. Study-level findings and limits: Vgamma9/Vdelta2+ T cells showed a stable polyclonal repertoire with shared TCRgamma sequences. Malian children's Vdelta2-negative repertoires appeared more expanded and less diverse than Australians'.

TCRdb ran CATT on the multiplex PCR reads. The sample shows tens of thousands of delta-chain clones, 1.6% of them seen only once. Sequenced: gamma-delta T cells from blood. The gene calls are TRDV1 and TRDJ1; a possible D gene is TRDD3 (5 bases). This clonotype originated in a pool of human donors (malaria-infected and uninfected, not separated). The CDR3 here is CALGDLTGGPAPDKLIF. CDR3 nucleotides: TGTGCTCTTGGGGATCTCACAGGGGGCCCTGCACCCGATAAGCTCATCTTT.